This is a list of T cell receptor beta chains from one sample in a study of T-cell memory formation after mild COVID-19. TCRdb reprocessed the 5' RACE reads with MiXCR, giving one entry per CDR3 protein. Of 350,000 to 500,000 distinct CDR3 sequences in the sample, 23% were seen once. The sequenced material came from PBMCs or a T cell subset sorted from them (not recorded which). These TCRs come from an adult woman who had mild COVID-19 (a few samples of this study predate the infection). Cell type and time point are not known. CDR3s include the opening cysteine and the closing phenylalanine or tryptophan. D genes are given only for firm matches. Where a row states a size, it is once, few, many or the class of an expanded clone; other rows omit it.

>TRBD1|TRBV5-1|TRBJ2-3|many
CASSYGQGADTQYF
TGCGCCAGCAGCTACGGACAGGGGGCAGATACGCAGTATTTT
>TRBD1|TRBV5-1|TRBJ1-1|many
CASSSQTGGRNTEAFF
TGCGCCAGCAGCTCTCAGACAGGGGGTAGGAACACTGAAGCTTTCTTT
>TRBD2|TRBV19|TRBJ2-7|NA
CASSVPTGTSGSTHEQYF
TGTGCCAGTAGTGTTCCCACCGGGACTAGCGGGAGTACCCACGAGCAGTACTTC
>TRBD2|TRBV29-1|TRBJ2-4|NA
CSGLRLAGGPDVGLAKNIQYF
TGCAGCGGCCTTCGACTAGCGGGAGGGCCGGATGTTGGGTTAGCCAAAAACATTCAGTACTTC
>TRBD1|TRBV11-2|TRBJ2-7|few
CASRSYRGLDEQYF
TGTGCCAGCAGGTCCTACAGGGGGCTCGACGAGCAGTACTTC
>NA|TRBV5-1|TRBJ1-1|NA
CASSWAVQGTEAFF
TGCGCCAGCAGCTGGGCGGTACAGGGCACTGAAGCTTTCTTT
>NA|TRBV29-1|TRBJ2-7|NA
CTRNTGSANQVGYEQYF
TGCACGCGGAACACCGGTAGCGCCAACCAGGTGGGCTACGAGCAGTACTTC
>NA|TRBV2|TRBJ1-1|few
CASSNRQNTEAFF
TGTGCCAGCAGTAATAGACAGAACACTGAAGCTTTCTTT
>NA|TRBV5-6|TRBJ2-2|NA
CASSSPSWRLANTGELFF
TGTGCCAGCAGCTCCCCGTCGTGGAGGCTAGCGAACACCGGGGAGCTGTTTTTT
>NA|TRBV12-3/TRBV12-4|TRBJ1-2|NA
CASSPTGYGYGYTF
TGTGCCAGCAGCCCAACAGGGTACGGCTATGGCTACACCTTC
>NA|TRBV9|TRBJ2-1|few
CASSVGTGNEQFF
TGTGCCAGCAGCGTAGGTACAGGGAATGAGCAGTTCTTC
>TRBD2|TRBV4-3|TRBJ2-7|NA
CASSQEGAGVYYEQYF
TGCGCCAGCAGCCAAGAGGGAGCGGGAGTTTATTACGAGCAGTACTTC
>TRBD1|TRBV18|TRBJ1-6|NA
CASSPRQGLEVSPLHF
TGTGCCAGCTCACCGCGACAGGGGTTAGAGGTTTCACCCCTCCACTTT
>NA|TRBV7-6|TRBJ1-1|NA
CASSLERGASTEAFF
TGTGCCAGCAGCTTAGAGAGGGGCGCATCCACTGAAGCTTTCTTT
>NA|TRBV7-2|TRBJ2-2|NA
CASSLDHYTGELFF
TGTGCCAGCAGCTTAGACCACTACACCGGGGAGCTGTTTTTT
>TRBD1|TRBV7-2|TRBJ2-1|NA
CASSQDRGWNEQFF
TGTGCCAGCAGCCAGGACAGGGGCTGGAATGAGCAGTTCTTC
>TRBD2|TRBV7-6|TRBJ2-1|many
CASSSRTSGYNEQFF
TGTGCCAGCAGCTCCCGGACTAGCGGATACAATGAGCAGTTCTTC
>NA|TRBV19|TRBJ1-1|NA
CASKAQGLNTEAFF
TGTGCCAGTAAGGCCCAGGGGTTGAACACTGAAGCTTTCTTT
>NA|TRBV15|TRBJ2-7|few
CATRDGKGGYEQYF
TGTGCCACCAGAGACGGTAAGGGAGGCTACGAGCAGTACTTC
>TRBD2|TRBV20-1|TRBJ2-1|few
CSATTSGISSYNEQFF
TGCAGTGCTACGACTAGCGGGATTAGCTCCTACAATGAGCAGTTCTTC
>TRBD1|TRBV7-9|TRBJ2-5|NA
CASSARQGAQETQYF
TGTGCCAGCAGCGCGAGACAGGGGGCCCAAGAGACCCAGTACTTC
>TRBD2|TRBV20-1|TRBJ2-3|NA
CSARPALLAGGTDTQYF
TGCAGTGCTAGACCCGCCCTTTTAGCGGGGGGCACAGATACGCAGTATTTT
>NA|TRBV29-1|TRBJ1-1|NA
CSVERRVSNTEAFF
TGCAGCGTTGAGCGCCGGGTCTCGAACACTGAAGCTTTCTTT
>TRBD2|TRBV18|TRBJ2-1|NA
CASSPAGGSSYNEQFF
TGTGCCAGCTCACCAGCGGGAGGAAGCTCCTACAATGAGCAGTTCTTC
>TRBD2|TRBV9|TRBJ2-2|NA
CASSPPVGGGYTGELFF
TGTGCCAGCAGCCCTCCCGTCGGGGGGGGATACACCGGGGAGCTGTTTTTT
>NA|TRBV6-5|TRBJ2-3|few
CASSRRPSGTREDTQYF
TGTGCCAGCAGTCGTAGACCATCTGGGACCCGTGAGGATACGCAGTATTTT
>TRBD1|TRBV5-6|TRBJ1-1|few
CASSKLGQGPLNTEAFF
TGTGCCAGCAGCAAACTAGGACAGGGACCGCTGAACACTGAAGCTTTCTTT
>TRBD1|TRBV7-6|TRBJ1-4|NA
CASSLRDRGLSNEKLFF
TGTGCCAGCAGCCTCCGGGACAGGGGGCTTTCTAATGAAAAACTGTTTTTT
>TRBD2|TRBV19|TRBJ2-7|NA
CASSIVLAGDNEQYF
TGTGCCAGTAGTATAGTACTAGCGGGAGATAACGAGCAGTACTTC
>TRBD1|TRBV6-1|TRBJ1-1|few
CASSEAGTGSSEAFF
TGTGCCAGCAGTGAAGCGGGGACAGGGTCCTCTGAAGCTTTCTTT
>NA|TRBV20-1|TRBJ1-5|few
CSASDAAYSNQPQHF
TGCAGTGCTAGTGACGCAGCTTATAGCAATCAGCCCCAGCATTTT
>NA|TRBV11-2|TRBJ2-5|NA
CASSDLQGMVETQYF
TGTGCCAGCAGCGACCTTCAGGGAATGGTAGAGACCCAGTACTTC
>TRBD1|TRBV6-1|TRBJ2-1|NA
CASIPRTDRTYNEQFF
TGTGCCAGCATTCCACGGACGGACAGGACATACAATGAGCAGTTCTTC
>NA|TRBV7-6|TRBJ2-1|NA
CASSLHPRYNEQFF
TGTGCCAGCAGCTTACACCCCAGGTACAATGAGCAGTTCTTC
>NA|TRBV5-1|TRBJ2-3|few
CASSLDRPHTDTQYF
TGCGCCAGCAGCTTGGACAGGCCCCACACAGATACGCAGTATTTT
>NA|TRBV29-1|TRBJ2-3|NA
CSVQALPGSSTDTQYF
TGCAGCGTTCAGGCCCTCCCAGGGTCTAGCACAGATACGCAGTATTTT
>NA|TRBV12-3/TRBV12-4|TRBJ1-4|NA
CASSWDGANEKLFF
TGTGCCAGCAGTTGGGACGGAGCTAATGAAAAACTGTTTTTT
>NA|TRBV29-1|TRBJ1-1|NA
CSVAAGVMNTEAFF
TGCAGCGTTGCCGCAGGGGTTATGAACACTGAAGCTTTCTTT
>NA|TRBV7-9|TRBJ2-2|few
CALGEGFANTGELFF
TGTGCCCTGGGCGAGGGTTTCGCGAACACCGGGGAGCTGTTTTTT
>NA|TRBV12-3/TRBV12-4|TRBJ1-2|NA
CASSLAPDSGYTF
TGTGCCAGCAGTTTAGCGCCGGACAGTGGCTACACCTTC
>NA|TRBV3-1|TRBJ1-2|few
CASSLSGGGYGYTF
TGTGCCAGCAGCCTCTCCGGGGGCGGCTATGGCTACACCTTC
>NA|TRBV13|TRBJ2-1|NA
CASRVIRAGTNNEQFF
TGTGCCAGCAGGGTTATACGGGCGGGTACCAACAATGAGCAGTTCTTC
>NA|TRBV4-2|TRBJ2-3|NA
CASSQISPDTQYF
TGTGCCAGCAGCCAAATCTCTCCAGATACGCAGTATTTT
>NA|TRBV7-2|TRBJ1-1|few
CASSLQASGWTEAFF
TGTGCCAGCAGCTTACAGGCCTCCGGGTGGACTGAAGCTTTCTTT
>TRBD2|TRBV15|TRBJ2-5|few
CATSRDRAGGETQYF
TGTGCCACCAGCAGAGATCGGGCGGGGGGCGAGACCCAGTACTTC
>NA|TRBV25-1|TRBJ1-2|NA
CASSGFGVNYGYTF
TGTGCCAGCAGTGGGTTCGGAGTTAACTATGGCTACACCTTC
>NA|TRBV7-9|TRBJ1-6|NA
CASSLADTSAYNSPLHF
TGTGCCAGCAGCTTAGCTGACACCTCAGCCTATAATTCACCCCTCCACTTT